This entry lists 7 T cell receptor beta chains sequenced from one sample in a study of blood T cell repertoires in COVID-19. Only in-frame clones appear in the TCRdb table, and some are missing; sequencing was by immunoSEQ multiplex PCR. Among about 76,000 clones, roughly 81% were seen once, and the ten largest hold 9.5% to 12%. The sequenced sample was peripheral blood. Receptor source: a man aged 60 to 75 with COVID-19, enrolled during active disease.

The rearrangement uses TRBV2 and TRBJ2-7, with D possibly being TRBD1 (6 bases). Germline assignment: CDR1 SNHLY and CDR2 FYNNEI. Between the trimmed V and J ends, which lost 7 bases and 2 bases, there was a span of 9 bases. The CDR3 totals 12 residues. The chain's CDR3 is CASTRQAYEQYF. CDR3 DNA sequence: TGTGCCAGCACAAGACAGGCCTACGAGCAGTACTTC. Complete variable domain (other parts from reference TRBV2 and TRBJ2-7): EPEVTQTPSHQVTQMGQEVILRCVPISNHLYFYWYRQILGQKVEFLVSFYNNEISEKSEIFDDQFSVERPDGSNFTLKIRSTKLEDSAMYFCASTRQAYEQYFGPGTRLTVT.

The chain recombines TRBV30 with TRBJ1-5, with 10 positions matching TRBD1. Trimming removed 3 bases from V and 2 bases from J; junction bases left unmatched: 10. This CDR3 has 17 amino acids. Germline V gives CDR1 GTSNPN, CDR2 SVGIG (reference sequence). The chain's CDR3 is CAWRSGTGVRGNQPQHF. The CDR3 DNA sequence: TGTGCCTGGAGATCCGGGACAGGGGTTAGGGGCAATCAGCCCCAGCATTTT.

This sequence joins TRBV30 and TRBJ1-1; 9 positions match TRBD1. Germline-derived CDR1 and CDR2 are GTSNPN and SVGIG (reference sequence). V dropped 3 bases and J dropped 5; count of bases not matched to a gene: 13. The CDR3 consists of 16 residues. CDR3 coding DNA: TGTGCCTGGAGGCCCCGGGGACAGGGACGACGGACTGAAGCTTTCTTT. Encoded protein: CAWRPRGQGRRTEAFF.

This clone was observed once. The CDR3 sequence: CASSSGGVEAFF. CDR3 coding DNA: TGTGCCAGCAGTTCGGGGGGGGTCGAAGCTTTCTTT. The chain recombines TRBV6-5 with TRBJ1-1; D is possibly TRBD1 (5 bases). Trimming stripped 4 bases from V and 8 bases from J, with 11 bases between. Per the germline V gene, CDR1 is MNHEY and CDR2 is SVGAGI. The CDR3 extends over 12 amino acids.

The rearrangement links TRBV9 to TRBJ2-1; weak D call: TRBD1 (5 bases). The germline V gene has CDR1 SGDLS and CDR2 YYNGEE. CDR3 length equals 13 residues. V was cut by 4 bases and J by 6 bases, with 11 bases left in between. The CDR3 reads CASSFAQGNEQFF. The DNA for the CDR3 is TGTGCCAGCAGCTTTGCTCAGGGCAATGAGCAGTTCTTC.

The rearrangement joins TRBV28 to TRBJ1-2; 7 bases are a match to TRBD1. Germline V CDR1 and CDR2: MDHEN, SYDVKM. Losses at the gene ends were 4 bases for V and 5 bases for J; bases not matched to a gene: 7. The CDR3 runs to 14 residues. CDR3: CASSSQGFPYGYTF. CDR3 coding DNA: TGTGCCAGCAGTTCACAGGGGTTTCCGTATGGCTACACCTTC.

This sequence joins TRBV5-4 and TRBJ1-2; D may be TRBD1 (5 bases). CDR3 size: 15 residues. Between the trimmed V and J ends, which lost 4 bases and 0 bases, there was a span of 13 bases. Germline loops: CDR1 SGHNT, CDR2 YYREEE (reference sequence). The chain's CDR3 is CASSLDSAANYGYTF. The CDR3 region has the DNA TGTGCCAGCAGCCTAGACAGCGCAGCTAACTATGGCTACACCTTC.